These 3 T cell receptor beta chains originate from one sample sequenced in a study of cytomegalovirus exposure and HLA in healthy donors (dated by TCRdb to the late 2010s). The library was prepared using the immunoSEQ multiplex PCR assay. For the multiplex PCR, a mixture combining 60 forward primers for TCR Vbeta segments and 13 reverse primers for TCR Jbeta segments was used. Here the immuneACCESS table is served through TCRdb, limited to in-frame sequences with V and J called. Missing clones are a known gap in these copies; in checked studies unresolved V genes cover under half, and the rest lacks a known reason. This sample lists roughly 130,000 clones; 75% to 85% were detected once. The top ten hold around 3% of the sample. The sample was PBMCs. The source is a woman under 30 in good health and CMV-seropositive.

The rearrangement uses TRBV4-1 and TRBJ2-1, with D possibly TRBD1 on 6 matching bases. CDR3 length: 15 amino acids. V shed 0 bases and J shed 2 bases, with 8 bases lying between them. CDR1 is MGHRA and CDR2 is YSYEKL in the germline V gene. The CDR3 reads CASSQDWTAYNEQFF. In DNA form, the CDR3 reads TGCGCCAGCAGCCAAGATTGGACAGCCTACAATGAGCAGTTCTTC.

The CDR3 DNA follows: TGTGCCAGTAGTATTAGATCCGGGGGGTTACCCTACGAGCAGTACTTC. Protein: CASSIRSGGLPYEQYF. The J gene is TRBJ2-7, the V gene TRBV19; 7 bases match TRBD2. V gave up 3 bases and J gave up 2 bases; unmatched junction bases: 10. CDR3 length equals 16 residues. Looked up from germline, CDR1 is LNHDA and CDR2 is SQIVND (reference sequence).

The V gene is TRBV7-2, the J gene TRBJ2-1, with 7 bases lining up with TRBD2. The CDR3 spans 15 residues. The V gene's germline CDR1 is SGHTA and CDR2 FQGNSA. V lost 4 bases, J lost 2 bases, and 5 bases stayed unmatched. CDR3: CASSSGAGTYNEQFF. CDR3 nucleotide sequence: TGTGCCAGCAGCTCTGGAGCGGGGACCTACAATGAGCAGTTCTTC.